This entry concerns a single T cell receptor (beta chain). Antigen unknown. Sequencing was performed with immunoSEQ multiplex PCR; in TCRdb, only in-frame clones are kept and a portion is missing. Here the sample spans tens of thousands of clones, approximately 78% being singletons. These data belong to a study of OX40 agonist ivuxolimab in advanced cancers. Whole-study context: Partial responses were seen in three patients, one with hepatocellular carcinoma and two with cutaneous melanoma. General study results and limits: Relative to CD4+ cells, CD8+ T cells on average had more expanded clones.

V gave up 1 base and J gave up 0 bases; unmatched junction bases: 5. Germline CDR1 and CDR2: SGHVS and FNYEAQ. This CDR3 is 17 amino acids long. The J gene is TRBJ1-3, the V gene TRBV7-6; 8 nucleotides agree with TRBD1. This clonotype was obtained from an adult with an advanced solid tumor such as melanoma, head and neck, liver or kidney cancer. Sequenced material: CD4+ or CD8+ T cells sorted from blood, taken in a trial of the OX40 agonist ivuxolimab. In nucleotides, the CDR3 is TGTGCCAGCAGCTTAGGCACAGGGGGTAACTCTGGAAACACCATATATTTT. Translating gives CASSLGTGGNSGNTIYF.